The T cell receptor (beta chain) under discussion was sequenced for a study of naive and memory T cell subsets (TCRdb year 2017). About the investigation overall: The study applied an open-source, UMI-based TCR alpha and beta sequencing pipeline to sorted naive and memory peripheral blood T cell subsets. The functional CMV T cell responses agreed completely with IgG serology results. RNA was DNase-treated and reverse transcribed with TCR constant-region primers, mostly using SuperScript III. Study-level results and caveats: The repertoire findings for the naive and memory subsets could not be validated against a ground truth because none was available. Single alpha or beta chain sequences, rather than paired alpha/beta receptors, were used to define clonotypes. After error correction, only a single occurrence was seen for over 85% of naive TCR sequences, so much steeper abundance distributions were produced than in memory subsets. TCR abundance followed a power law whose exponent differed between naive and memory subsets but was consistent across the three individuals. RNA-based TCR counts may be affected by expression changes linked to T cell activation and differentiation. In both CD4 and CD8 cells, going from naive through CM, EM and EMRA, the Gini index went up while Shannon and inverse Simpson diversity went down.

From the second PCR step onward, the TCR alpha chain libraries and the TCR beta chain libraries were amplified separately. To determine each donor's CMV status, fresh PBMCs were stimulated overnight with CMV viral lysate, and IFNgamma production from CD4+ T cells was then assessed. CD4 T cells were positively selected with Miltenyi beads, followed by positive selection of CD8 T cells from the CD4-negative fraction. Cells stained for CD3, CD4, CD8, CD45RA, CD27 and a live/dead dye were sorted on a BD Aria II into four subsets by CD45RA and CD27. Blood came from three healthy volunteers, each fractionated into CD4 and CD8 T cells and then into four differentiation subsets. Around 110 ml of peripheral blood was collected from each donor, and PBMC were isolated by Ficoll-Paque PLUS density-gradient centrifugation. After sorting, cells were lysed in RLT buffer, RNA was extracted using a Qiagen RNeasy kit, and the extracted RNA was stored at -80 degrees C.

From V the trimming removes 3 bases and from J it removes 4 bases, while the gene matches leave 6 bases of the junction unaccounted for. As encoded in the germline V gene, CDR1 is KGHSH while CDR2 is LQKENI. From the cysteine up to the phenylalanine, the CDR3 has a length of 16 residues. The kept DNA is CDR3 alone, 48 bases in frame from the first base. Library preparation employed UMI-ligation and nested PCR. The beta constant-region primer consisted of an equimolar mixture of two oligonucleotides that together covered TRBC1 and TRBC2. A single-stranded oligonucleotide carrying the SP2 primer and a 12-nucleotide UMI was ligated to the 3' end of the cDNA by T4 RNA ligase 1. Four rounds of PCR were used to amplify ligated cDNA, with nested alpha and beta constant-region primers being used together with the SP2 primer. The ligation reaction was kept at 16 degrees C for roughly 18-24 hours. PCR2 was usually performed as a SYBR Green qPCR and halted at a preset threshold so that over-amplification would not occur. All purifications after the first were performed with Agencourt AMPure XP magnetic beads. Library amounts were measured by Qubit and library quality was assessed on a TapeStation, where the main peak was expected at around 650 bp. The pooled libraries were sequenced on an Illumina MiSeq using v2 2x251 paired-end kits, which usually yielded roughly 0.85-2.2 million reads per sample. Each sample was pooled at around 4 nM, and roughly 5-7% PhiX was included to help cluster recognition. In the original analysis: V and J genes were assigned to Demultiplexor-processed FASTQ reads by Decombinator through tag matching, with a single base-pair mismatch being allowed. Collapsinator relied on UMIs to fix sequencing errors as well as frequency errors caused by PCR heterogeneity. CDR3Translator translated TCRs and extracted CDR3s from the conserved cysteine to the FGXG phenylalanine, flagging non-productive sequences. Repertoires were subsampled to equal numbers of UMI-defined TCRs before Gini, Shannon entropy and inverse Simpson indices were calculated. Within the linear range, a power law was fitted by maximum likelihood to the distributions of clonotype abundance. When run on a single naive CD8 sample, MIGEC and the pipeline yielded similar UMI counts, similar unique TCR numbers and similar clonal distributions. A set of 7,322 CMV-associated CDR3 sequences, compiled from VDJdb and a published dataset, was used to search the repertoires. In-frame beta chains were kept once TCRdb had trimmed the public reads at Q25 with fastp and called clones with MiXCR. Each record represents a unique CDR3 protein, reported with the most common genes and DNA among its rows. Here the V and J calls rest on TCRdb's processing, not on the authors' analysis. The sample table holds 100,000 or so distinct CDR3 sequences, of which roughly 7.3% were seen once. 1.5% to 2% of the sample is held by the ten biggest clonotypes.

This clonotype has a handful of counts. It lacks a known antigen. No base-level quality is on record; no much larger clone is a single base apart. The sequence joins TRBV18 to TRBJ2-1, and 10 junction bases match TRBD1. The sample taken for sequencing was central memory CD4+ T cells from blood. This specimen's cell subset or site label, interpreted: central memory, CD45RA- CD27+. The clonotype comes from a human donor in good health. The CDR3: CASSPSQGQGYNEQFF. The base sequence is TGTGCCAGCTCACCCAGCCAGGGACAGGGGTACAATGAGCAGTTCTTC.